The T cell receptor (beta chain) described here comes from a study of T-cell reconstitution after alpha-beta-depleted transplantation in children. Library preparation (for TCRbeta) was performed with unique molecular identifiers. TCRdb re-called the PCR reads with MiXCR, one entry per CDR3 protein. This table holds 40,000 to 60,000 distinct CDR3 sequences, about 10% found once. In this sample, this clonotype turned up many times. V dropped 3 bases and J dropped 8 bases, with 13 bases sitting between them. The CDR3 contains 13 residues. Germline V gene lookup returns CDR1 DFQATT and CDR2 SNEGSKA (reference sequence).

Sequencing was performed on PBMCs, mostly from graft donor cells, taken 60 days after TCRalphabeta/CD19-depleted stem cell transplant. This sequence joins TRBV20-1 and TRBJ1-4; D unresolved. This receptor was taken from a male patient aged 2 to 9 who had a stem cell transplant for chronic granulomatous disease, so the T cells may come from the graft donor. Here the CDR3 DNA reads TGCAGTGCTAGGGACTTACTTGACGAAAAACTGTTTTTT. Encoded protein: CSARDLLDEKLFF.